One and the same sample provided the 13 T cell receptor beta chains below, sequenced in a study of blood T cell repertoires in COVID-19. Generated by immunoSEQ multiplex PCR, the TCRdb table keeps only in-frame clones and is missing some. Of 250,000 to 350,000 clones listed, 92% are singletons. Specimen: PBMCs or T cells enriched from blood (not recorded which). Receptor source: a woman in her twenties or thirties who had recovered from COVID-19.

The rearrangement uses TRBV7-2 and TRBJ1-5, with a weak D call TRBD1 (5 bases). From germline, CDR1 is SGHTA and CDR2 FQGNSA. V was clipped by 3 bases and J by 9 bases, with 15 bases between them. The CDR3 has 14 amino acids. The CDR3 DNA follows: TGTGCCAGCAGCTTGGCATCAGGGCCCGTGCCCCAGCATTTT. Protein: CASSLASGPVPQHF. Full variable domain (rest looked up from reference TRBV7-2 and TRBJ1-5): GAGVSQSPSNKVTEKGKDVELRCDPISGHTALYWYRQSLGQGLEFLIYFQGNSAPDKSGLPSDRFSAERTGGSVSTLTIQRTQQEDSAVYLCASSLASGPVPQHFGDGTRLSIL.

The chain recombines TRBV4-3 with TRBJ2-5; tentatively, D is TRBD2 (6 bases). Germline V gene sequence: CDR1 LGHNA, CDR2 YSLEER. Trimming took 0 bases from V and 4 from J, leaving 15 bases between them. The CDR3 runs 16 residues. The CDR3 nucleotides read TGCGCCAGCAGCCAAGAGGATTACCGGGAGCGAGAGACCCAGTACTTC. This codes for CASSQEDYRERETQYF.

This chain joins TRBV7-2 and TRBJ2-7; 10 nucleotides agree with TRBD2. V shed 2 bases, J shed 5 bases, and the junction held 9 bases outside the gene matches. CDR3 length: 16 residues. From germline, CDR1 is SGHTA and CDR2 FQGNSA. CDR3 residues: CASSLSASGSRHEQYF. CDR3 nucleotide sequence: TGTGCCAGCAGCTTATCAGCTAGCGGGAGCAGGCACGAGCAGTACTTC. Full variable domain (missing parts from reference TRBV7-2 and TRBJ2-7): GAGVSQSPSNKVTEKGKDVELRCDPISGHTALYWYRQSLGQGLEFLIYFQGNSAPDKSGLPSDRFSAERTGGSVSTLTIQRTQQEDSAVYLCASSLSASGSRHEQYFGPGTRLTVT.

V gene TRBV11-2 combines with J gene TRBJ2-1, with D perhaps TRBD1 (6 bases). The length of the CDR3 is 14 residues. Germline V CDR1 and CDR2: SGHAT, FQNNGV. Trimming cost V 6 bases and J 5 bases, with 14 bases left between them. CDR3 residues: CASRALGGDNEQFF. Written as DNA, the CDR3 is TGTGCCAGCAGAGCATTAGGGGGAGACAATGAGCAGTTCTTC.

This clone was detected only a few times. V usage is TRBV29-1 and J usage is TRBJ2-2; no reliable D call. Trimming stripped 4 bases from V and 0 bases from J, with 6 bases between. CDR3 size: 13 residues. Germline CDR1 and CDR2: SQVTM and ANQGSEA. CDR3: CSVGSANTGELFF. CDR3 sequence (DNA): TGCAGCGTTGGTTCTGCGAACACCGGGGAGCTGTTTTTT.

This chain uses TRBV4-1 with TRBJ1-2; TRBD1 agrees at 7 bases. The trim removed 2 bases at V and 7 bases at J, leaving 1 base unmatched. The CDR3 is 12 amino acids. The germline V gene has CDR1 MGHRA and CDR2 YSYEKL. The CDR3 protein is CASSQRDSGYTF. CDR3 DNA sequence: TGCGCCAGCAGCCAACGGGACAGTGGCTACACCTTC.

The rearrangement joins TRBV27 to TRBJ2-7; TRBD2 matches at 8 bases. The CDR3 is made up of 13 amino acids. CDR1 and CDR2 (germline): MNHEY, SMNVEV (reference sequence). V shed 7 bases and J 4 bases; nucleotides not matched to a gene: 6. For the CDR3, the DNA is TGTGCCAGCACCGGGGGGGGGTCGTACGAGCAGTACTTC. It translates to CASTGGGSYEQYF.

The J gene is TRBJ2-5, the V gene TRBV5-1; a weak D match, TRBD2 (6 bases). With 2 bases removed from V and 2 bases from J, the gap between germline ends came to 16 bases. CDR1 is SGHRS, CDR2 YFSETQ, per germline. CDR3 length: 16 residues. CDR3 DNA: TGCGCCAGCAGCTTACAGGCTGGAGGGGCACAAGAGACCCAGTACTTC. Protein sequence: CASSLQAGGAQETQYF.

The V and J genes are TRBV11-2 and TRBJ2-1, with 12 nucleotides matching TRBD2. In germline, CDR1 is SGHAT, CDR2 FQNNGV. V lost 5 bases, J lost 4 bases, and 6 bases stayed unmatched. The length of the CDR3 is 16 residues. The CDR3 spells CASSVLAGGAYNEQFF. The CDR3, as DNA: TGTGCCAGCAGCGTACTAGCGGGAGGAGCTTACAATGAGCAGTTCTTC.

This chain uses TRBV7-9 with TRBJ1-4, with TRBD1 matching over 9 bases. Germline V gives CDR1 SEHNR, CDR2 FQNEAQ (reference sequence). Trimming removed 5 bases from V and 8 bases from J; junction bases left unmatched: 9. CDR3 length: 15 amino acids. The CDR3 nucleotides read TGTGCCAGCAGCCCGGGACAGGGAACAGAAGAAAAACTGTTTTTT. Translated: CASSPGQGTEEKLFF.

In DNA, the CDR3 is TGTGCCAGCAGTCCACTCCTCACAGATACGCAGTATTTT. Translating it yields CASSPLLTDTQYF. The chain couples TRBV12-3 or TRBV12-4 to TRBJ2-3; D unresolved. Trimming cost V 5 bases and J 2 bases, with 8 bases left between them. The CDR3 loop spans 13 amino acids.

This clone was recorded once. The V call is TRBV28, the J call TRBJ1-3; the D is unclear. Trimming took 6 bases from V and 10 from J, leaving 16 bases between them. Germline loops: CDR1 MDHEN, CDR2 SYDVKM. The CDR3 loop spans 13 amino acids. The CDR3 coding sequence is TGTGCCAGCAGGAATGGACGGGAAGAAACCATATATTTT. This sequence encodes CASRNGREETIYF.

The chain is built from TRBV3-1 (or the pseudogene TRBV3-2) and TRBJ2-7; tentative D call: TRBD1 (6 bases). The CDR3 spans 16 residues. V was clipped by 3 bases and J by 0 bases, with 15 bases between them. Germline CDR1 and CDR2: LGHDT and YNNKEL (reference sequence). The CDR3 spells CASSQLDRKISYEQYF. CDR3 nucleotide sequence: TGTGCCAGCAGCCAGTTGGACAGAAAGATCTCCTACGAGCAGTACTTC.